These 23 T cell receptor beta chains were sequenced from one sample in a study of cytomegalovirus exposure and HLA in healthy donors (dated by TCRdb to about 2017). Library preparation used the immunoSEQ multiplex PCR assay. For the multiplex PCR, a mixture combining 60 forward primers for TCR Vbeta segments and 13 reverse primers for TCR Jbeta segments was used. Held by TCRdb, this immuneACCESS table contains in-frame sequences only and omits some clones. Under half of the omission traces to an unresolved V gene where checked; the cause of the rest is unknown. The sample table lists roughly 77,000 clones, 10% of them with a count of one. Around 24% of the sample goes to the ten largest clones. The sample consisted of PBMCs. All receptors derive from a man in his sixties in good health and CMV-seropositive.

The table lists this clone with a few counts. The rearrangement uses TRBV10-1 and TRBJ2-5; 12 positions match TRBD2. Germline V gene data show CDR1 as WNHNN and CDR2 as SYGVQD (reference sequence). The trim removed 3 bases at V and 1 base at J, leaving 6 bases unmatched. The CDR3 is 17 residues long. CDR3 sequence reads: CASSDPGLAGSQETQYF. The CDR3 DNA is TGCGCCAGCAGTGACCCTGGACTAGCGGGGAGCCAAGAGACCCAGTACTTC.

This clone came up a few times. V usage is TRBV6-1 and J usage is TRBJ2-5; maybe TRBD2 (6 bases). The length of the CDR3 is 12 residues. The V and J ends lost 6 bases and 3 bases respectively, with 8 bases between them. The germline CDR1 and CDR2 sequences are MNHNS and SASEGT. CDR3 loop: CASRGLKETQYF. The CDR3 DNA reads TGTGCCAGCAGGGGACTTAAAGAGACCCAGTACTTC.

This sequence joins TRBV27 and TRBJ1-5, with D maybe TRBD1 (5 bases). CDR1 and CDR2 (germline): MNHEY, SMNVEV (reference sequence). Trimming took off 8 bases at V and 0 bases at J, with 14 bases between the two ends. There are 15 residues in the CDR3. The CDR3, as DNA: TGTGCCAGCCGGGCGGGGGGGAGTAGCAATCAGCCCCAGCATTTT. Amino acid sequence: CASRAGGSSNQPQHF.

The chain carries TRBV5-4 and TRBJ2-1; 10 nucleotides match TRBD2. Per the germline V gene, CDR1 is SGHNT and CDR2 is YYREEE (reference sequence). The CDR3 runs 15 residues. The ends lost 3 bases at V and 6 bases at J; junction bases unmatched: 6. The CDR3 region is CASSSSGGPINEQFF. CDR3 coding DNA: TGTGCCAGCAGCTCTAGCGGGGGACCCATCAATGAGCAGTTCTTC.

V gene TRBV28 combines with J gene TRBJ1-2, with 9 bases fitting TRBD1. CDR3 size: 16 residues. J was trimmed by 6 bases and V by 4 bases; bases with no gene match: 12. The germline CDR1 and CDR2 sequences are MDHEN and SYDVKM. The CDR3 nucleotides read TGTGCCAGCAGTTCCATTGTGTTTAGGACAGGGGATGGCTACACCTTC. The encoded protein is CASSSIVFRTGDGYTF.

The chain links TRBV27 to TRBJ2-1; TRBD1 matches 7 bases. The germline CDR1 and CDR2 sequences are MNHEY and SMNVEV (reference sequence). Trimming removed 6 bases from V and 6 bases from J; junction bases left unmatched: 11. CDR3 length equals 15 residues. The CDR3 region has the DNA TGTGCCAGCAGAAGAGACAGGGTCACCTTCAATGAGCAGTTCTTC. Amino acid sequence: CASRRDRVTFNEQFF.

V and J are TRBV19 and TRBJ2-5, with a possible D match to TRBD1 (5 bases). This CDR3 is built from 13 residues. Per the germline V gene, CDR1 is LNHDA and CDR2 is SQIVND (reference sequence). Trimming pared 5 bases from V and 1 base from J, leaving 8 bases between. The CDR3 DNA sequence: TGTGCCAGTAGTGACGACAGCCAAGAGACCCAGTACTTC. Its protein is CASSDDSQETQYF.

This clone has a handful of counts. The chain has TRBV27 and TRBJ1-4; D unresolved. The CDR3 runs 15 residues. V lost 3 bases to trimming and J lost 3 bases, with 11 bases between them. In germline, CDR1 is MNHEY, CDR2 SMNVEV (reference sequence). The CDR3, as DNA: TGTGCCAGCAGTTTGGGAGTGAGACCTAATGAAAAACTGTTTTTT. As protein: CASSLGVRPNEKLFF.

V is TRBV6-4 and J is TRBJ1-5, with 7 bases identical to TRBD1. Germline-derived CDR1 and CDR2 are MRHNA and SNTAGT. This CDR3 has 16 amino acids. V trimming: 2 bases; J trimming: 2 bases; junction bases outside the gene matches: 6. DNA of the CDR3: TGTGCCAGCAGTGACGGCGGGACAGAAGGCAATCAGCCCCAGCATTTT. This sequence encodes CASSDGGTEGNQPQHF.

This clone was seen a handful of times. This chain joins TRBV9 and TRBJ1-2; 11 bases agree with TRBD1. Germline trimming cut 2 bases from V and 3 bases from J; bases unmatched to any gene: 9. Germline V CDR1 and CDR2: SGDLS, YYNGEE. This CDR3 has 17 amino acids. The CDR3 loop is CASSVIDRDRGDYGYTF. The CDR3 coding sequence is TGTGCCAGCAGCGTCATCGACCGGGACAGGGGGGACTATGGCTACACCTTC.

A remark on this clone: This likely traces to a read error, being one base from a far larger clone. The CDR3 spells CASSGPYSDQPQHF. In DNA form, the CDR3 reads TGTGCCAGCAGCGGGCCATATAGCGATCAGCCCCAGCATTTT. The rearrangement joins TRBV7-9 to TRBJ1-5; D gene ambiguous. Germline CDR1 SEHNR, CDR2 FQNEAQ (reference sequence). The CDR3 length is 14 residues. Full variable domain (remainder filled in from reference TRBV7-9 and TRBJ1-5): DTGVSQNPRHKITKRGQNVTFRCDPISEHNRLYWYRQTLGQGPEFLTYFQNEAQLEKSRLLSDRFSAERPKGSFSTLEIQRTEQGDSAMYLCASSGPYSDQPQHFGDGTRLSIL.

This chain uses TRBV7-8 with TRBJ1-3; D not certain. The CDR3 runs to 15 residues. The germline CDR1 and CDR2 sequences are SGHVS and FQNEAQ. V was clipped by 6 bases and J by 0 bases, with 12 bases between them. The CDR3 coding sequence is TGTGCCAGCAGTCCTCTTACAGTCTCTGGAAACACCATATATTTT. Encoded protein: CASSPLTVSGNTIYF.

The chain joins TRBV30 to TRBJ2-1, with TRBD2 matching 11 bases. J gave up 7 bases and V 0 bases, and 5 bases lay outside the gene matches. CDR3 length: 15 residues. Germline V gene sequence: CDR1 GTSNPN, CDR2 SVGIG (reference sequence). The CDR3 nucleotides read TGTGCCTGGAGTGTTCTAGCGGGGGGCCGGAATGAGCAGTTCTTC. Its translation: CAWSVLAGGRNEQFF.

This chain uses TRBV18 with TRBJ2-2, with a possible D match to TRBD2 (5 bases). V shed 1 base and J shed 7 bases, with 7 bases lying between them. There are 13 residues in the CDR3. Germline loops: CDR1 KGHSH, CDR2 LQKENI. This chain's CDR3 is CASSPLSDGELFF. CDR3 DNA: TGTGCCAGCTCACCACTTAGCGACGGGGAGCTGTTTTTT.

V is TRBV9 and J is TRBJ2-3; no clear D. This CDR3 has 13 residues. The V and J ends lost 3 bases and 4 bases respectively, with 9 bases between them. CDR1 is SGDLS and CDR2 is YYNGEE in the germline V gene. The CDR3 here is CASSARIADTQYF. As DNA, the CDR3 is TGTGCCAGCAGCGCGCGGATTGCAGATACGCAGTATTTT. Full variable domain (missing parts from reference TRBV9 and TRBJ2-3): DSGVTQTPKHLITATGQRVTLRCSPRSGDLSVYWYQQSLDQGLQFLIQYYNGEERAKGNILERFSAQQFPDLHSELNLSSLELGDSALYFCASSARIADTQYFGPGTRLTVL.

This clone was seen a few times. The V call is TRBV6-6, the J call TRBJ1-1, with D possibly being TRBD1 (6 bases). Germline V gene lookup returns CDR1 MNHNY and CDR2 SVGAGI (reference sequence). CDR3 length equals 14 residues. V was trimmed by 4 bases and J by 4 bases, leaving 13 bases between them. The DNA of the CDR3 is TGTGCCAGCAGTTCCAGGGGAACTGGCACTGAAGCTTTCTTT. It yields the protein CASSSRGTGTEAFF.

This sequence joins TRBV6-1 and TRBJ1-5, with 8 bases fitting TRBD1. The CDR3 covers 14 residues. Germline trimming cut 6 bases from V and 2 bases from J; bases unmatched to any gene: 3. Germline CDR1 reads MNHNS; CDR2 reads SASEGT. As DNA, the CDR3 is TGTGCCAGCAGCGGGACAGGACGCAATCAGCCCCAGCATTTT. Amino acid sequence: CASSGTGRNQPQHF.

The chain recombines TRBV25-1 with TRBJ2-3; 7 nucleotides match TRBD2. CDR3 length: 13 residues. The germline V gene has CDR1 MGHDK and CDR2 SYGVNS. The J segment lost 6 bases and the V segment lost 6 bases, leaving 6 bases of the junction unmatched. CDR3 nucleotides: TGTGCCAGCAGCCGTTTGGGGGGGGATACGCAGTATTTT. Its translation: CASSRLGGDTQYF.

Concerning this clone: One end of the junction does not line up with germline, which may come from a read error. This chain connects TRBV6-1 to TRBJ1-2; D is unclear. There are 13 residues in the CDR3. Germline lookup yields CDR1 MNHNS and CDR2 SASEGT. CDR3 in DNA: TGTGCCAGAAGTGAAATAGGAGGCTATGGCTACACCTTC. Protein: CARSEIGGYGYTF.

This clone was seen a few times. The chain recombines TRBV25-1 with TRBJ1-4; TRBD1 matches at 8 bases. CDR1 and CDR2 from the germline V gene are MGHDK and SYGVNS. V lost 10 bases, J lost 0 bases, and 7 bases stayed unmatched. There are 15 residues in the CDR3. For the CDR3, the DNA is TGTGCCAACCCGACAGGGGTGACAACTAATGAAAAACTGTTTTTT. Encoded protein: CANPTGVTTNEKLFF.

This clone has more than one count but fewer than ten. This sequence joins TRBV30 and TRBJ2-5, with D possibly being TRBD2 (7 bases). The CDR3 contains 13 residues. Germline-derived CDR1 and CDR2 are GTSNPN and SVGIG (reference sequence). V gave up 2 bases and J gave up 5 bases, with 12 bases separating them. Here the CDR3 reads CAWSRGASETQYF. The DNA for the CDR3 is TGTGCCTGGAGTCGGGGGGCCTCGGAGACCCAGTACTTC.

The gene calls are TRBV19 and TRBJ2-6, with 7 bases that match TRBD1. Germline CDR1 reads LNHDA; CDR2 reads SQIVND (reference sequence). The CDR3 consists of 18 residues. Trimming at V came to 6 bases and at J to 2 bases, leaving 13 bases not matched to a gene. The CDR3 spells CASREDWDSKAGANVLTF. The CDR3 coding sequence is TGTGCCAGTAGGGAGGACTGGGACAGTAAGGCTGGGGCCAACGTCCTGACTTTC.

CDR3 amino acids: CASRWWNTEAFF. The CDR3 nucleotides are TGTGCCAGTCGGTGGTGGAACACTGAAGCTTTCTTT. The genes are TRBV19 and TRBJ1-1, with no clear D. In germline, CDR1 is LNHDA, CDR2 SQIVND (reference sequence). V was shortened by 8 bases and J by 1 base, with 8 bases between the two germline ends. There are 12 residues in the CDR3.